Listed here are 9 T cell receptor beta chains from one sample, sequenced in a study of T cell responses to AZD1222 COVID-19 vaccine. The repertoire was sequenced with immunoSEQ multiplex PCR; TCRdb's copy has only in-frame clones and lacks some. The data hold 95,000 to 150,000 clones, with 90% to 95% observed a single time. The sequencing used peripheral blood, collected 28 days after the second AZD1222 dose. These TCRs come from an adult who received the AZD1222 COVID-19 vaccine.

The CDR3 loop is CASSFVSTLTQYF. The CDR3 nucleotides read TGTGCCAGCAGTTTCGTGAGCACTCTCACCCAGTACTTC. This sequence joins TRBV12-3 or TRBV12-4 and TRBJ2-5, with D uncertain. V was trimmed by 3 bases and J by 8 bases, leaving 13 bases between them. The CDR3 runs 13 residues.

J is TRBJ2-3 and V is TRBV7-2; D gene ambiguous. CDR3 length equals 17 residues. Trimming shortened V by 3 bases and J by 3 bases, and 19 bases separated the two germline ends. The germline CDR1 and CDR2 sequences are SGHTA and FQGNSA. CDR3 loop: CASSFPGGAFGTDTQYF. CDR3 nucleotides: TGTGCCAGCAGCTTCCCTGGCGGAGCTTTTGGGACAGATACGCAGTATTTT. Using reference TRBV7-2 and TRBJ2-3 for the parts outside the CDR3, the full variable domain is GAGVSQSPSNKVTEKGKDVELRCDPISGHTALYWYRQSLGQGLEFLIYFQGNSAPDKSGLPSDRFSAERTGGSVSTLTIQRTQQEDSAVYLCASSFPGGAFGTDTQYFGPGTRLTVL.

The chain carries TRBV6-2 or TRBV6-3 and TRBJ1-2; D not certain. This CDR3 comprises 13 residues. From germline, CDR1 is MNHEY and CDR2 SVGEGT. The germline V and J ends were trimmed by 6 bases and 4 bases, with 12 bases remaining between them. Here the CDR3 DNA reads TGTGCCAGCAGCCCGATAATGGTCTATGGCTACACCTTC. Translation: CASSPIMVYGYTF.

This clone was seen more than once but under ten times. V gene TRBV4-3 combines with J gene TRBJ1-3; D call uncertain. The germline V and J ends were trimmed by 5 bases and 9 bases, with 23 bases remaining between them. The CDR3 contains 16 residues. Germline V CDR1 and CDR2: LGHNA, YSLEER. The CDR3 is CASSAMTRLDRGTIYF. CDR3 bases: TGCGCCAGCAGCGCTATGACAAGGCTGGATCGTGGCACCATATATTTT.

The chain has TRBV18 and TRBJ1-1; tentative D call: TRBD1 (6 bases). V was trimmed by 8 bases and J by 1 base, leaving 11 bases between them. Looked up from germline, CDR1 is KGHSH and CDR2 is LQKENI. This CDR3 spans 13 amino acids. DNA for the CDR3: TGTGCCAGCGCACAGGGTCCGAACACTGAAGCTTTCTTT. It yields the protein CASAQGPNTEAFF. The full variable domain, completed using reference TRBV18 and TRBJ1-1, is NAGVMQNPRHLVRRRGQEARLRCSPMKGHSHVYWYRQLPEEGLKFMVYLQKENIIDESGMPKERFSAEFPKEGPSILRIQQVVRGDSAAYFCASAQGPNTEAFFGQGTRLTVV.

CDR3 protein: CASSARTGGNQPQHF. In DNA, the CDR3 is TGTGCCAGTAGCGCGCGGACCGGGGGAAATCAGCCCCAGCATTTT. J is TRBJ1-5 and V is TRBV19; tentative D call: TRBD1 (5 bases). V was trimmed by 6 bases and J by 4 bases, leaving 16 bases between them. The CDR3 is made up of 15 amino acids. Germline CDR1 and CDR2: LNHDA and SQIVND (reference sequence). Full variable domain (remainder filled in from reference TRBV19 and TRBJ1-5): DGGITQSPKYLFRKEGQNVTLSCEQNLNHDAMYWYRQDPGQGLRLIYYSQIVNDFQKGDIAEGYSVSREKKESFPLTVTSAQKNPTAFYLCASSARTGGNQPQHFGDGTRLSIL.

The chain uses TRBV10-3 and TRBJ2-7; 10 positions agree with TRBD2. Losses at the gene ends were 6 bases for V and 2 bases for J; bases not matched to a gene: 7. Germline CDR1 reads ENHRY; CDR2 reads SYGVKD. The CDR3 totals 15 residues. The CDR3 DNA reads TGTGCCATCAGGGGCGTAGCGGGGGGCCCCTACGAGCAGTACTTC. It is translated as CAIRGVAGGPYEQYF.

The V call is TRBV11-3, the J call TRBJ2-1; 9 bases line up with TRBD2. V lost 4 bases, J lost 8 bases, and 12 bases stayed unmatched. CDR1 is SGHNT, CDR2 YENEEA, per germline. The CDR3 has 16 amino acids. The CDR3 spells CASSSGVSGGLHEQFF. CDR3 sequence (DNA): TGTGCCAGCAGCTCGGGGGTTAGCGGGGGTTTGCATGAGCAGTTCTTC.

Concerning this clone itself: At one end, the junction sequence differs from germline, possibly due to a read error. The V and J genes are TRBV6-1 and TRBJ1-1; 11 nucleotides align to TRBD1. CDR1 is MNHNS and CDR2 is SASEGT in the germline V gene. The CDR3 covers 15 residues. In DNA, the CDR3 is TGTGCCAGCAGGGAAGGGGACAGGGGGGACACTGAAGCTTTCTTT. It is translated as CASREGDRGDTEAFF.